These 28 T cell receptor beta chains were all obtained from the same sample, sequenced in a study of lung T cells in sarcoidosis with Löfgren's syndrome. TCRdb reprocessed the reads with MiXCR, giving one entry per CDR3 protein. Here the sample spans roughly 63,000 distinct CDR3 sequences, around 20% being singletons. Sequenced material: CD4+ T cells from PBMCs. Receptors originate from a human donor with sarcoidosis (Löfgren's syndrome or another form), or a control subject (not recorded which).

The table lists this clonotype with many counts. The rearrangement uses TRBV28 and TRBJ1-2, with a possible D match to TRBD1 (5 bases). V lost 8 bases and J 1 base, leaving 8 bases between the germline ends. Germline V gene sequence: CDR1 MDHEN, CDR2 SYDVKM. The CDR3 is made up of 12 amino acids. Here the CDR3 reads CASGASNYGYTF. The CDR3 DNA is TGTGCCAGCGGGGCCAGTAACTATGGCTACACCTTC.

The table lists this clonotype with many counts. The rearrangement uses TRBV6-1 and TRBJ2-5, with unresolved D. Between the trimmed V and J ends, which lost 6 bases and 5 bases, there was a span of 10 bases. Germline CDR1 MNHNS, CDR2 SASEGT. The CDR3 runs to 12 residues. The CDR3 DNA sequence: TGTGCCAGCAGCAATACGCGGGAGACCCAGTACTTC. Translating gives CASSNTRETQYF.

J is TRBJ2-2 and V is TRBV12-3 or TRBV12-4, with D perhaps TRBD1 or TRBD2 (6 bases each). The CDR3 is 16 residues long. Trimming stripped 9 bases from V and 1 base from J, with 18 bases between. CDR3 DNA sequence: TGTGCCAGAAATGGAGGGGGGCTCGAGAACACCGGGGAGCTGTTTTTT. This encodes CARNGGGLENTGELFF.

This clonotype was detected ten times or more. The chain recombines TRBV20-1 with TRBJ2-7; D ambiguous. The V and J ends lost 3 bases and 1 base respectively, with 16 bases between them. CDR1 is DFQATT and CDR2 is SNEGSKA in the germline V gene (reference sequence). The CDR3 has 15 amino acids. The CDR3 nucleotides read TGCAGTGCTAGGAGGAGAGGTTGGATATCCTACGAGCAGTACGTC. Its translation is CSARRRGWISYEQYV.

Many counts were recorded for this clonotype. The CDR3 here is CSARDQDTQYF. DNA for the CDR3: TGCAGTGCTAGAGATCAAGATACGCAGTATTTT. This sequence joins TRBV20-1 and TRBJ2-3, with D hard to call. Germline-derived CDR1 and CDR2 are DFQATT and SNEGSKA (reference sequence). With 0 bases removed from V and 5 bases from J, the gap between germline ends came to 3 bases. The CDR3 totals 11 residues.

The rearrangement uses TRBV3-1 and TRBJ2-3; a possible D gene is TRBD1 (5 bases). The CDR3 extends over 13 amino acids. Per the germline V gene, CDR1 is LGHDT and CDR2 is YNNKEL (reference sequence). V dropped 8 bases and J dropped 6 bases, with 15 bases sitting between them. CDR3 in DNA: TGTGCCAGCGGTCAAGGGGCCATGGATACGCAGTATTTT. This gives the protein CASGQGAMDTQYF.

This chain links TRBV19 with TRBJ2-1; either TRBD1 or TRBD2 may fit D (5 bases each). Trimming took off 5 bases at V and 6 bases at J, with 17 bases between the two ends. From germline, CDR1 is LNHDA and CDR2 SQIVND (reference sequence). The CDR3 is 15 amino acids. CDR3 in DNA: TGTGCCAGTAGTCTCGGGGCTCGATCGTTCAATGAGCAGTTCTTC. Translating it yields CASSLGARSFNEQFF.

The V call is TRBV20-1, the J call TRBJ1-5; D remains ambiguous. There are 16 residues in the CDR3. Trimming shortened V by 0 bases and J by 1 base, and 13 bases separated the two germline ends. Germline assignment: CDR1 DFQATT and CDR2 SNEGSKA (reference sequence). DNA for the CDR3: TGCAGTGCTAGAGATCGACGGGGTGGGAGCAATCAGCCCCAGCATTTT. This codes for CSARDRRGGSNQPQHF.

This clonotype was found many times. The chain employs TRBV15 and TRBJ2-7; tentatively, D is TRBD2 (6 bases). This CDR3 contains 15 residues. Germline V gene data show CDR1 as LNHNV and CDR2 as YYDKDF (reference sequence). Trimming stripped 1 base from V and 0 bases from J, with 10 bases between. CDR3 sequence: CATSRVIADSYEQYF. DNA for the CDR3: TGTGCCACCAGCAGAGTAATAGCGGACTCCTACGAGCAGTACTTC.

The chain combines TRBV5-1 with TRBJ2-1, with 10 positions matching TRBD2. The trim removed 3 bases at V and 3 bases at J, leaving 6 bases unmatched. Germline V gene lookup returns CDR1 SGHRS and CDR2 YFSETQ. The CDR3 has 16 residues. The chain's CDR3 is CASSWGAGGVYNEQFF. In DNA form, the CDR3 reads TGCGCCAGCAGCTGGGGAGCGGGGGGGGTCTACAATGAGCAGTTCTTC.

This clonotype was recorded many times. The V gene is TRBV6-1, the J gene TRBJ2-2; 8 bases are shared with TRBD1. The CDR3 is 14 residues long. V lost 6 bases and J lost 1; bases outside the gene matches: 1. Germline V lookup: CDR1 MNHNS, CDR2 SASEGT. CDR3 protein: CASRGQGNTGELFF. The CDR3 coding sequence is TGTGCCAGCAGAGGACAGGGGAACACCGGGGAGCTGTTTTTT.

This clonotype was recorded at least ten times. The chain couples TRBV2 to TRBJ1-6; no clear D gene. The CDR3 sequence is 13 residues long. The V gene's germline CDR1 is SNHLY and CDR2 FYNNEI. Trimming removed 6 bases from V and 8 bases from J, with 11 bases in between. The CDR3 loop is CASRSERDSPLHF. The CDR3 DNA reads TGTGCCAGCAGGAGCGAAAGGGATTCACCCCTCCACTTT.

The sample holds many counts of this clonotype. V gene TRBV7-6 combines with J gene TRBJ1-1; D is possibly TRBD1 (5 bases). The CDR3 extends over 15 amino acids. V was cut by 5 bases and J by 4 bases, with 17 bases left in between. Germline CDR1 SGHVS, CDR2 FNYEAQ. This CDR3 reads CASSPRASGGTEAFF. CDR3 nucleotide sequence: TGTGCCAGCAGCCCCCGGGCATCCGGGGGCACTGAAGCTTTCTTT.

The chain carries TRBV7-9 and TRBJ2-2; D remains ambiguous. V shed 2 bases and J shed 4 bases, with 5 bases lying between them. The CDR3 loop spans 13 amino acids. Germline values: CDR1 SEHNR, CDR2 FQNEAQ (reference sequence). In DNA, the CDR3 is TGTGCCAGCAGCTTAAAGGTCACCGGGGAGCTGTTTTTT. Translated: CASSLKVTGELFF. Based on the CDR3 plus reference TRBV7-9 and TRBJ2-2, the full variable domain is DTGVSQNPRHKITKRGQNVTFRCDPISEHNRLYWYRQTLGQGPEFLTYFQNEAQLEKSRLLSDRFSAERPKGSFSTLEIQRTEQGDSAMYLCASSLKVTGELFFGEGSRLTVL.

This clonotype was recorded a few times. This sequence joins TRBV19 and TRBJ2-2; D may be TRBD2 (5 bases). The CDR3 is made up of 14 amino acids. The V gene's germline CDR1 is LNHDA and CDR2 SQIVND (reference sequence). V lost 8 bases, J lost 5 bases, and 15 bases lay in between. The CDR3, as DNA: TGTGCCAGTGGAAGGACTGCCGGAACCGGGGAGCTGTTTTTT. Translation gives CASGRTAGTGELFF.

This clonotype was observed many times. The chain recombines TRBV20-1 with TRBJ1-5; D not certain. Germline loops: CDR1 DFQATT, CDR2 SNEGSKA (reference sequence). The CDR3 sequence is 13 residues long. Trimming took off 3 bases at V and 5 bases at J, with 11 bases between the two ends. The CDR3 here is CSASVSGDQPQHF. CDR3 DNA sequence: TGCAGTGCTAGCGTCAGTGGTGATCAGCCCCAGCATTTT.

The genes are TRBV19 and TRBJ1-2; TRBD1 matches at 7 bases. CDR3 length: 16 amino acids. Germline loops: CDR1 LNHDA, CDR2 SQIVND (reference sequence). J gave up 3 bases and V 0 bases, and 7 bases lay outside the gene matches. DNA of the CDR3: TGTGCCAGTAGTATAGACCCCGGGACAGCTTACTATGGCTACACCTTC. Translated, it gives CASSIDPGTAYYGYTF.

As for this clonotype: No conserved phenylalanine or tryptophan is present at the end of the CDR3, so a read error is the likely explanation. The CDR3 DNA sequence: TGTGCCAGCAGTTACTCGATCCGGTCCGAAGCTTTCTAT. This translates into CASSYSIRSEAFY. The chain is built from TRBV6-5 and TRBJ1-1; no clear D. V shed 0 bases and J shed 8 bases, with 10 bases lying between them. The CDR3 sequence is 13 residues long. Looked up from germline, CDR1 is MNHEY and CDR2 is SVGAGI.

This clonotype was seen at least ten times. The chain uses TRBV28 and TRBJ2-7, with a possible D match to TRBD2 (6 bases). This CDR3 contains 13 residues. Germline CDR1 is MDHEN and CDR2 is SYDVKM. The V gene lost 3 bases and the J gene lost 4 bases, with 10 bases spanning the gap. The CDR3 loop is CASSLGRGYEQYV. In DNA, the CDR3 is TGTGCCAGCAGTTTGGGGCGGGGATACGAGCAGTACGTC.

This clonotype showed up just a few times. This chain uses TRBV28 with TRBJ1-3; TRBD1 aligns across 7 bases. CDR3 length equals 15 residues. CDR1 and CDR2 (germline): MDHEN, SYDVKM. J was trimmed by 2 bases and V by 7 bases; bases with no gene match: 8. CDR3 nucleotides: TGTGCCAGCACCCGAGGGGGCATTACTGGAAACACCATATATTTT. Protein product: CASTRGGITGNTIYF.

The V gene is TRBV7-9, the J gene TRBJ1-4; D is possibly TRBD1 (5 bases). The CDR3 consists of 15 residues. Germline CDR1 reads SEHNR; CDR2 reads FQNEAQ (reference sequence). Trimming shortened V by 1 base and J by 6 bases, and 12 bases separated the two germline ends. CDR3 sequence (DNA): TGTGCCAGCAGCTTAGGGGGGATCAGTTATGAAAAACTGTTTTTT. Protein: CASSLGGISYEKLFF.

This clonotype has a count of ten or more. The chain is built from TRBV20-1 and TRBJ2-3; 9 positions match TRBD2. V was clipped by 0 bases and J by 4 bases; unmatched bases: 8. Germline loops: CDR1 DFQATT, CDR2 SNEGSKA (reference sequence). The CDR3 is 16 amino acids. The CDR3, as DNA: TGCAGTGCTAGAGATCTATATAGCGGGGGATCAGATACGCAGTATTTT. As protein: CSARDLYSGGSDTQYF.

The sample holds a few counts of this clonotype. V and J are TRBV5-4 and TRBJ2-4; no definite D call. Trimming stripped 5 bases from V and 8 bases from J, with 17 bases between. The germline V gene encodes CDR1 SGHNT and CDR2 YYREEE (reference sequence). The CDR3 sequence is 14 residues long. CDR3 region: CASRGDKGPYIQYF. CDR3 bases: TGTGCCAGCAGGGGCGACAAGGGCCCGTACATTCAGTACTTC.

The chain links TRBV29-1 to TRBJ1-1; D call uncertain. The germline V and J ends were trimmed by 4 bases and 0 bases, with 6 bases remaining between them. This CDR3 is built from 12 residues. CDR1 SQVTM and CDR2 ANQGSEA come from the germline V gene. As DNA, the CDR3 is TGCAGCGTTGGCAGATTGAACACTGAAGCTTTCTTT. This codes for CSVGRLNTEAFF.

This clonotype was counted only a few times. The chain is built from TRBV28 and TRBJ1-1; D is unresolved. This CDR3 contains 14 residues. Germline-derived CDR1 and CDR2 are MDHEN and SYDVKM. V was cut by 0 bases and J by 4 bases, with 9 bases left in between. The CDR3 DNA sequence: TGTGCCAGCAGTTTATGGGCCGAGGGCACTGAAGCTTTCTTT. The encoded protein is CASSLWAEGTEAFF.

This clonotype was observed at least ten times. V usage is TRBV6-1 and J usage is TRBJ1-2; the match to TRBD1 covers 7 bases. V lost 6 bases to trimming and J lost 7 bases; unmatched junction nucleotides: 2. The CDR3 length is 11 residues. CDR1 is MNHNS and CDR2 is SASEGT in the germline V gene. The CDR3 reads CASRYRGGYTF. The DNA for the CDR3 is TGTGCCAGCAGATACAGGGGTGGCTACACCTTC.

This clonotype was detected only a few times. The chain recombines TRBV16 with TRBJ2-1, with 9 nucleotides matching TRBD2. V shed 0 bases and J 4 bases; nucleotides not matched to a gene: 1. This CDR3 has 15 amino acids. CDR1 and CDR2 from the germline V gene are KGHSY and FQNENV. CDR3 protein: CASSQSSGGYNEQFF. CDR3 nucleotide sequence: TGTGCCAGCAGCCAATCTAGCGGGGGTTACAATGAGCAGTTCTTC.

On this clonotype itself: Given a much more abundant clone one base away, this may be a read error. The V call is TRBV7-2, the J call TRBJ2-5, with 7 bases lining up with TRBD1. Trimming removed 1 base from V and 9 bases from J; junction bases left unmatched: 11. This CDR3 contains 15 residues. CDR1 SGHTA and CDR2 FQGNSA come from the germline V gene. The CDR3 DNA reads TGTGCCAGCAGCTTAGGAGGGGGCCATATGGGGGCCCAGTACTTC. Its translation: CASSLGGGHMGAQYF.